This passage covers 15 T cell receptor beta chains from one sample sequenced in a study of cytomegalovirus exposure and HLA in healthy donors. PCR was performed using 60 Vbeta and 13 Jbeta primers. The table came from immunoSEQ multiplex PCR; TCRdb's copy has only in-frame clones and leaves some out. The sample shows some 140,000 clones, 55% to 80% of them seen only once. Sequenced sample: PBMCs. These receptors were obtained from a woman between 40 and 55 years old in good health and CMV-seronegative.

This clone came up a few times. In DNA form, the CDR3 reads TGCGCCAGCAGCTTGGGAGGGCGGAACACTGAAGCTTTCTTT. Its translation: CASSLGGRNTEAFF. The chain carries TRBV5-1 and TRBJ1-1, with unresolved D. The CDR3 totals 14 residues. Germline CDR1 is SGHRS and CDR2 is YFSETQ. V was pared by 0 bases and J by 1 base, with 7 bases between. Drawing the rest from reference TRBV5-1 and TRBJ1-1, the complete variable domain is KAGVTQTPRYLIKTRGQQVTLSCSPISGHRSVSWYQQTPGQGLQFLFEYFSETQRNKGNFPGRFSGRQFSNSRSEMNVSTLELGDSALYLCASSLGGRNTEAFFGQGTRLTVV.

This rearrangement joins TRBV18 to TRBJ1-2; TRBD1 agrees at 10 bases. Losses at the gene ends were 3 bases for V and 7 bases for J; bases not matched to a gene: 5. The length of the CDR3 is 14 residues. From germline, CDR1 is KGHSH and CDR2 LQKENI. The chain's CDR3 is CASSPSRTGGGYTF. The CDR3 DNA reads as TGTGCCAGCTCACCCTCCCGGACAGGGGGTGGCTACACCTTC.

This chain links TRBV18 with TRBJ1-1, with unresolved D. Looked up from germline, CDR1 is KGHSH and CDR2 is LQKENI. This CDR3 is built from 15 residues. V was pared by 1 base and J by 1 base, with 10 bases between. The CDR3, as DNA: TGTGCCAGCTCACCACGGAGAAATCCGAACACTGAAGCTTTCTTT. Protein: CASSPRRNPNTEAFF.

This clone came up a few times. This sequence joins TRBV6-6 and TRBJ1-6, with 9 bases identical to TRBD1. Looked up from germline, CDR1 is MNHNY and CDR2 is SVGAGI (reference sequence). Unmatched junction bases numbered 4, after V lost 6 bases and J lost 7 bases. The CDR3 loop spans 14 amino acids. The CDR3 region is CASRGQGQNSPLHF. The CDR3 nucleotides read TGTGCCAGCAGGGGACAGGGCCAGAATTCACCCCTCCACTTT.

This clone was observed a few times. The chain uses TRBV7-9 and TRBJ2-4; TRBD2 aligns across 7 bases. This CDR3 is 18 amino acids long. With 1 base clipped from V and 0 bases from J, the junction kept 9 bases outside the gene matches. Germline assignment: CDR1 SEHNR and CDR2 FQNEAQ (reference sequence). CDR3 amino acids: CASSLDRTGGLAKNIQYF. CDR3 DNA: TGTGCCAGCAGCTTAGATAGAACGGGGGGACTAGCCAAAAACATTCAGTACTTC.

This chain uses TRBV6-5 with TRBJ1-1, with D possibly being TRBD1 (5 bases). With 9 bases removed from V and 4 bases from J, the gap between germline ends came to 12 bases. Germline loops: CDR1 MNHEY, CDR2 SVGAGI. CDR3 length equals 12 residues. The CDR3 protein is CARLTVFTEAFF. The CDR3 bases are TGTGCCAGGTTGACAGTGTTCACTGAAGCTTTCTTT.

This sequence joins TRBV7-2 and TRBJ2-3; TRBD2 aligns across 8 bases. Per the germline V gene, CDR1 is SGHTA and CDR2 is FQGNSA. The CDR3 is 17 amino acids. J lost 0 bases, V lost 1 base, and 6 bases had no gene match. The CDR3 loop is CASSLVAGGGSTDTQYF. The CDR3 DNA reads as TGTGCCAGCAGCTTAGTGGCGGGGGGCGGAAGCACAGATACGCAGTATTTT.

This chain links TRBV21-1 with TRBJ1-2; the table assigns TRBD1, which was not confirmed against the DNA. TRBV21-1 is deemed a pseudogene. The CDR3 consists of 13 residues. CDR3 in DNA: TGTGCCAGCACCCCGGGGACAGGTTATGGCTACACCTTC. This translates into CASTPGTGYGYTF.

In its sample, this clone was seen a few times. The chain is built from TRBV9 and TRBJ1-2; D not resolved. Looked up from germline, CDR1 is SGDLS and CDR2 is YYNGEE. Deletions cut 0 bases from V and 8 bases from J, with 14 bases between. CDR3 size: 14 residues. For the CDR3, the DNA is TGTGCCAGCAGCGTAGGAGAGGGTACTGGGGGCTACACCTTC. Its translation: CASSVGEGTGGYTF. The entire variable domain, with the rest obtained from reference TRBV9 and TRBJ1-2, is as follows: DSGVTQTPKHLITATGQRVTLRCSPRSGDLSVYWYQQSLDQGLQFLIQYYNGEERAKGNILERFSAQQFPDLHSELNLSSLELGDSALYFCASSVGEGTGGYTFGSGTRLTVV.

The rearrangement links TRBV5-1 to TRBJ1-1; D gene unclear. Germline CDR1 reads SGHRS; CDR2 reads YFSETQ. V lost 2 bases to trimming and J lost 4 bases, with 15 bases between them. The CDR3 is 15 residues long. The CDR3 is CASSFSGVPGTEAFF. The CDR3 region has the DNA TGCGCCAGCAGCTTTTCTGGCGTCCCAGGCACTGAAGCTTTCTTT.

This clone has only a few counts. The genes are TRBV5-4 and TRBJ2-1; a possible D gene is TRBD1 (6 bases). V lost 4 bases and J 0 bases, leaving 17 bases between the germline ends. The CDR3 runs 17 residues. In germline, CDR1 is SGHNT, CDR2 YYREEE (reference sequence). The CDR3 region is CASSPDSTQSSYNEQFF. Here the CDR3 DNA reads TGTGCCAGCAGCCCGGACAGTACTCAAAGCTCCTACAATGAGCAGTTCTTC.

This clone was counted at least ten times. Written as DNA, the CDR3 is TGTGCCAGCGGACTACCTCGCGATACGCAGTATTTT. Its protein product is CASGLPRDTQYF. The chain couples TRBV7-6 to TRBJ2-3; TRBD2 might be the D (6 bases). The CDR3 length is 12 residues. Germline CDR1 reads SGHVS; CDR2 reads FNYEAQ. Trimming removed 8 bases from V and 6 bases from J, with 12 bases in between.

This clone was seen a few times. This chain links TRBV19 with TRBJ1-5; TRBD1 matches at 9 bases. The CDR3 length is 14 residues. Germline assignment: CDR1 LNHDA and CDR2 SQIVND (reference sequence). V lost 5 bases to trimming and J lost 4 bases; unmatched junction nucleotides: 3. The CDR3 loop is CASSVQGANQPQHF. Here the CDR3 DNA reads TGTGCCAGTAGTGTACAGGGGGCGAATCAGCCCCAGCATTTT.

This clone has only one observation. The J gene is TRBJ2-5, the V gene TRBV6-1; 9 bases line up with TRBD2. V was clipped by 0 bases and J by 5 bases; unmatched bases: 19. The germline CDR1 and CDR2 sequences are MNHNS and SASEGT. This CDR3 region has 20 residues. CDR3 in DNA: TGTGCCAGCAGTGAAGCGATTAGCGGGGGAGGGGTCTTTTATAGGGAGACCCAGTACTTC. Translating gives CASSEAISGGGVFYRETQYF.

This clone appeared once. This chain's CDR3 is CAWRGGETEKLFF. In DNA form, the CDR3 reads TGTGCCTGGAGGGGAGGGGAGACTGAAAAACTGTTTTTT. The V and J genes are TRBV30 and TRBJ1-4; TRBD1 might be the D (5 bases). V lost 3 bases to trimming and J lost 7 bases, with 12 bases between them. Germline lookup yields CDR1 GTSNPN and CDR2 SVGIG (reference sequence). The CDR3 has 13 residues.